Presented here are 23 T cell receptor beta chains from one specimen sequenced in a study of post-analysis software for immune sequencing data. Findings and limits, study-wide: In patients, TRBV5-6, TRBV5-1 and TRBV20-1 belonged to five TRBV segments found more frequently than in controls.

These receptors have no identified antigens. cDNA libraries of TCR beta carried unique molecular identifiers. TCRdb re-analysed the PCR reads in MiXCR, keeping a single row per CDR3 protein. The data show about 430,000 distinct CDR3 sequences, roughly 40% seen once. Sequenced sample: blood. The origin of the receptors is a girl aged 2-15 years with multiple sclerosis.

The chain has TRBV9 and TRBJ2-1; D may correspond to TRBD1 or TRBD2 (5 bases each). CDR3 size: 17 residues. The V end lost 0 bases, the J end lost 6 bases, and 19 bases lay between the germline ends. Germline assignment: CDR1 SGDLS and CDR2 YYNGEE. CDR3 in DNA: TGTGCCAGCAGCGTAGCTGGTGGGACCCAGTTGGCCAATGAGCAGTTCTTC. It is translated as CASSVAGGTQLANEQFF.

This clonotype appeared a few times. This chain links TRBV6-2 or TRBV6-3 with TRBJ1-2, with 7 bases identical to TRBD1. J lost 4 bases, V lost 5 bases, and 10 bases had no gene match. Germline V gene sequence: CDR1 MNHEY, CDR2 SVGEGT. This CDR3 has 15 residues. The DNA for the CDR3 is TGTGCCAGCAGTCGGCGGTCAGGGGGAAGCTATGGCTACACCTTC. Translated, it gives CASSRRSGGSYGYTF.

The V gene is TRBV7-9, the J gene TRBJ2-3, with D unclear. This CDR3 is built from 12 residues. The V gene lost 2 bases and the J gene lost 5 bases, with 5 bases spanning the gap. The germline V gene encodes CDR1 SEHNR and CDR2 FQNEAQ (reference sequence). In DNA form, the CDR3 reads TGTGCCAGCAGCTTATATCTAGATACGCAGTATTTT. This sequence encodes CASSLYLDTQYF.

The genes are TRBV20-1 and TRBJ2-1; perhaps TRBD2 as D (5 bases). The germline CDR1 and CDR2 sequences are DFQATT and SNEGSKA (reference sequence). CDR3 length: 11 residues. V was cut by 5 bases and J by 9 bases, with 11 bases left in between. The CDR3 sequence: CSAARGSEQFF. The CDR3 DNA is TGCAGTGCTGCCCGAGGGTCTGAGCAGTTCTTC.

The V and J genes are TRBV2 and TRBJ1-2; D not resolved. The CDR3 contains 12 residues. Deletions cut 7 bases from V and 3 bases from J, with 9 bases between. CDR1 SNHLY and CDR2 FYNNEI come from the germline V gene. The CDR3 DNA sequence: TGTGCCAGCAATTCGCTTGACTATGGCTACACCTTC. Its translation: CASNSLDYGYTF.

The V call is TRBV4-1, the J call TRBJ1-4; no firm D call. Trimming pared 0 bases from V and 4 bases from J, leaving 9 bases between. Germline V gives CDR1 MGHRA, CDR2 YSYEKL. The CDR3 loop spans 15 amino acids. DNA for the CDR3: TGCGCCAGCAGCCAAGACCGGGCCAATAATGAAAAACTGTTTTTT. It is translated as CASSQDRANNEKLFF.

This clonotype was counted between two and nine times. The chain links TRBV11-2 to TRBJ1-6; D remains unclear. The germline CDR1 and CDR2 sequences are SGHAT and FQNNGV. V lost 5 bases to trimming and J lost 5 bases, with 7 bases between them. The CDR3 consists of 13 residues. The CDR3 region is CASSPSDNSPLHF. CDR3 bases: TGTGCCAGCAGCCCCTCTGATAATTCACCCCTCCACTTT.

This sequence joins TRBV28 and TRBJ2-5; 9 bases agree with TRBD1. This CDR3 is built from 14 residues. Germline values: CDR1 MDHEN, CDR2 SYDVKM. V was pared by 5 bases and J by 1 base, with 2 bases of the junction left unmatched. For the CDR3, the DNA is TGTGCCAGCAGTGAGACAGGGGGCCAAGAGACCCAGTACTTC. Protein sequence: CASSETGGQETQYF.

This clonotype was detected only a few times. V and J are TRBV29-1 and TRBJ1-1; TRBD1 might be the D (5 bases). The V and J ends lost 6 bases and 1 base respectively, with 12 bases between them. CDR1 and CDR2 (germline): SQVTM, ANQGSEA. CDR3 length: 13 residues. The CDR3 loop is CSVQTVTNTEAFF. The CDR3 DNA is TGCAGCGTCCAGACAGTCACGAACACTGAAGCTTTCTTT.

A few counts support this clonotype. The rearrangement joins TRBV20-1 to TRBJ2-3, with D unclear. V lost 4 bases and J 2 bases, leaving 13 bases between the germline ends. Germline loops: CDR1 DFQATT, CDR2 SNEGSKA (reference sequence). CDR3 length equals 14 residues. The CDR3 sequence is CSAIRSRFTDTQYF. The CDR3 nucleotides are TGCAGTGCTATTAGAAGTAGGTTCACAGATACGCAGTATTTT.

A few counts support this clonotype. The J gene is TRBJ2-1, the V gene TRBV6-1, with D possibly matching TRBD2 (6 bases). CDR1 MNHNS and CDR2 SASEGT come from the germline V gene. The CDR3 consists of 14 residues. V shed 1 base and J shed 10 bases, with 14 bases lying between them. Here the CDR3 reads CASSEVNGGEEQFF. The CDR3 DNA reads as TGTGCCAGCAGTGAAGTAAACGGCGGGGAGGAGCAGTTCTTC.

V usage is TRBV11-2 and J usage is TRBJ2-1, with 13 bases fitting TRBD2. CDR3 size: 16 residues. Losses at the gene ends were 3 bases for V and 2 bases for J; bases not matched to a gene: 1. CDR1 is SGHAT and CDR2 is FQNNGV in the germline V gene. The CDR3 nucleotides are TGTGCCAGCAGCTTCACTAGCGGGGGGGCCTACAATGAGCAGTTCTTC. This sequence encodes CASSFTSGGAYNEQFF.

The V gene is TRBV11-1, the J gene TRBJ2-5; 11 bases are shared with TRBD2. The CDR3 covers 15 residues. From germline, CDR1 is SGHAT and CDR2 FQDESV (reference sequence). The junction had 4 bases not matched to a gene; V was cut back by 5 bases and J by 2 bases. CDR3 nucleotides: TGTGCCAGCAGCCCGAGACTAGCGGGACAAGAGACCCAGTACTTC. It is translated as CASSPRLAGQETQYF.

The chain recombines TRBV6-6 with TRBJ1-5; 8 bases fit TRBD1. Germline trimming cut 4 bases from V and 5 bases from J; bases unmatched to any gene: 4. The CDR3 consists of 14 residues. Germline V gene data show CDR1 as MNHNY and CDR2 as SVGAGI (reference sequence). CDR3 region: CASSSVTGDQPQHF. The CDR3, as DNA: TGTGCCAGCAGTTCCGTGACAGGGGATCAGCCCCAGCATTTT.

This clonotype came up a few times. The rearrangement links TRBV19 to TRBJ1-5; D remains unclear. From germline, CDR1 is LNHDA and CDR2 SQIVND (reference sequence). The CDR3 is 14 amino acids. Trimming cost V 0 bases and J 4 bases, with 7 bases left between them. For the CDR3, the DNA is TGTGCCAGTAGTATAGAGCGAGTAAATCAGCCCCAGCATTTT. Encoded protein: CASSIERVNQPQHF.

To note about this clonotype: A much larger clone lies one base from this, so it may be a read error. The chain combines TRBV29-1 with TRBJ1-2; no firm D call. Trimming shortened V by 7 bases and J by 10 bases, and 13 bases separated the two germline ends. The length of the CDR3 is 10 residues. From germline, CDR1 is SQVTM and CDR2 ANQGSEA. Written as DNA, the CDR3 is TGCAGCGCTGGACCTAGGGACTACACCTTC. Encoded protein: CSAGPRDYTF.

The chain has TRBV28 and TRBJ2-7; TRBD2 is a possible D gene (5 bases). The CDR3 extends over 12 amino acids. Germline CDR1 MDHEN, CDR2 SYDVKM. The V and J ends lost 6 bases and 3 bases respectively, with 9 bases between them. Here the CDR3 DNA reads TGTGCCAGCAGGTCGACTATCTACGAGCAGTACTTC. It yields the protein CASRSTIYEQYF.

This clonotype was found once. The chain recombines TRBV2 with TRBJ2-4; perhaps D is TRBD1 or TRBD2 (5 bases each). The J call may be incorrect, as the DNA end agrees better with TRBJ2-5. The CDR3 has 15 residues. CDR1 is SNHLY and CDR2 is FYNNEI in the germline V gene. CDR3 nucleotides: TGTGCCAGCAGTGAATACCGGGGTCAGGGTAAGACCCAGTACTTC. This encodes CASSEYRGQGKTQYF.

This clonotype was found a few times. The chain recombines TRBV20-1 with TRBJ1-6; 9 bases line up with TRBD1. CDR3 length equals 15 residues. V lost 6 bases and J lost 7; bases outside the gene matches: 10. In germline, CDR1 is DFQATT, CDR2 SNEGSKA (reference sequence). The CDR3 loop reads CSAYTGGSGNSPLHF. The CDR3 bases are TGCAGTGCCTATACAGGGGGCTCGGGGAATTCACCCCTCCACTTT.

The J gene is TRBJ2-3, the V gene TRBV9, with 8 positions matching TRBD2. The trim removed 0 bases at V and 3 bases at J, leaving 12 bases unmatched. Germline-derived CDR1 and CDR2 are SGDLS and YYNGEE. The CDR3 runs 18 residues. The CDR3 coding sequence is TGTGCCAGCAGCGTAGACCCTATGGCGGGAGGACCGACAGATACGCAGTATTTT. Translating it yields CASSVDPMAGGPTDTQYF.

The genes are TRBV10-3 and TRBJ2-1, with 11 positions matching TRBD2. Germline CDR1 reads ENHRY; CDR2 reads SYGVKD. The V segment lost 6 bases and the J segment 13 bases; nucleotides outside the gene matches: 8. The length of the CDR3 is 13 residues. The CDR3, as DNA: TGTGCCATCAGCGAGACTAGCGGGATGTATCAGTTCTTC. Encoded protein: CAISETSGMYQFF.

The rearrangement links TRBV7-8 to TRBJ1-5; D is ambiguous. V shed 2 bases and J shed 0 bases, with 11 bases lying between them. The CDR3 totals 16 residues. Germline-derived CDR1 and CDR2 are SGHVS and FQNEAQ. The CDR3 DNA is TGTGCCAGCAGCTTACCGGACGGCTCTAGCAATCAGCCCCAGCATTTT. Translation: CASSLPDGSSNQPQHF.

This clonotype was found a few times. The chain uses TRBV6-5 and TRBJ2-5, with no clear D. The J call may be in error: the DNA end matches TRBJ2-7 better. The germline gives CDR1 MNHEY, CDR2 SVGAGI. This CDR3 comprises 14 residues. CDR3 residues: CASSLHGVSYEQYF. The CDR3 DNA reads as TGTGCCAGCAGCCTACATGGGGTCTCCTACGAGCAGTACTTC.